Listed here are 8 T cell receptor beta chains from one sample, sequenced in a study of blood T cell repertoires in COVID-19 (dated by TCRdb to about 2020). The library was produced with the immunoSEQ multiplex PCR assay. TCRdb took over this immuneACCESS table, retaining in-frame rearrangements with V and J assigned. Such tables are incomplete; in checked studies, under half of the missing clones stem from an unresolved V gene, and the remainder is unexplained. For this sample the table gives about 430,000 clones, of which 75% to 90% were detected only once. The ten largest make up 0.9% to 1.2% of the sample. Material for sequencing was PBMCs or T cells enriched from blood (not recorded which). The source is a man aged 30 to 45 who had recovered from COVID-19.

This chain joins TRBV5-1 and TRBJ1-1; D may be TRBD1 (5 bases). The CDR3 is made up of 12 amino acids. Germline CDR1 SGHRS, CDR2 YFSETQ. The germline V and J ends were trimmed by 2 bases and 6 bases, with 8 bases remaining between them. DNA of the CDR3: TGCGCCAGCAGCTTCCAGGGCTCTGAAGCTTTCTTT. Its translation is CASSFQGSEAFF. Full variable domain (outside the CDR3, taken from reference TRBV5-1 and TRBJ1-1): KAGVTQTPRYLIKTRGQQVTLSCSPISGHRSVSWYQQTPGQGLQFLFEYFSETQRNKGNFPGRFSGRQFSNSRSEMNVSTLELGDSALYLCASSFQGSEAFFGQGTRLTVV.

The CDR3 nucleotides read TGTGCCAGCAGTGCTTTGATACAGGGGAGAGAGGGCTACACCTTC. This gives the protein CASSALIQGREGYTF. V is TRBV2 and J is TRBJ1-2, with 7 bases identical to TRBD1. The germline V gene encodes CDR1 SNHLY and CDR2 FYNNEI. CDR3 length: 15 residues. V gave up 4 bases and J gave up 8 bases; unmatched junction bases: 13.

The chain uses TRBV28 and TRBJ2-1, with 11 bases that match TRBD1. This CDR3 is built from 16 residues. With 5 bases clipped from V and 7 bases from J, the junction kept 10 bases outside the gene matches. CDR1 MDHEN and CDR2 SYDVKM come from the germline V gene. The CDR3 DNA reads TGTGCCAGCAGTGTCTCCGGACAGGGGGCGGGGAATGAGCAGTTCTTC. Translated: CASSVSGQGAGNEQFF.

The rearrangement uses TRBV5-3 and TRBJ2-3; 10 bases agree with TRBD2. TRBV5-3 is noted as an ORF with a role that remains uncertain. The V gene end was trimmed by 2 bases and the J gene end by 2 bases; junction bases not matched to a gene: 5. The CDR3 length is 16 residues. The CDR3 reads CARSFRTSGTTDTQYF. The CDR3 region has the DNA TGTGCCAGAAGCTTTCGGACTAGCGGTACCACAGATACGCAGTATTTT.

This sequence joins TRBV28 and TRBJ1-4; weak D call: TRBD1 (6 bases). CDR1 MDHEN and CDR2 SYDVKM come from the germline V gene. The CDR3 consists of 12 residues. V was trimmed by 6 bases and J by 8 bases, leaving 10 bases between them. CDR3 amino acids: CASRYTGEKLFF. In DNA, the CDR3 is TGTGCCAGCAGGTATACAGGGGAAAAACTGTTTTTT.

The rearrangement uses TRBV3-1 (or the pseudogene TRBV3-2) and TRBJ1-5; D not resolved. Germline V gives CDR1 LGHDT, CDR2 YNNKEL (reference sequence). V was clipped by 0 bases and J by 4 bases, with 4 bases between them. The CDR3 is made up of 13 amino acids. The CDR3 region is CASSQDRNQPQHF. Here the CDR3 DNA reads TGTGCCAGCAGCCAAGACAGAAATCAGCCCCAGCATTTT.

J is TRBJ1-1 and V is TRBV5-1; D gene uncertain. Deletions cut 0 bases from V and 7 bases from J, with 16 bases between. This CDR3 has 15 residues. CDR1 is SGHRS and CDR2 is YFSETQ in the germline V gene. The CDR3 sequence is CASSLEAFGEGEAFF. The CDR3 DNA sequence: TGCGCCAGCAGCTTGGAGGCGTTCGGGGAAGGTGAAGCTTTCTTT. Combining the CDR3 with reference TRBV5-1 and TRBJ1-1 gives the whole variable domain KAGVTQTPRYLIKTRGQQVTLSCSPISGHRSVSWYQQTPGQGLQFLFEYFSETQRNKGNFPGRFSGRQFSNSRSEMNVSTLELGDSALYLCASSLEAFGEGEAFFGQGTRLTVV.

V usage is TRBV6-6 and J usage is TRBJ2-7; 9 bases line up with TRBD1. Germline V lookup: CDR1 MNHNY, CDR2 SVGAGI (reference sequence). With 7 bases clipped from V and 3 bases from J, the junction kept 10 bases outside the gene matches. There are 15 residues in the CDR3. CDR3 coding DNA: TGTGCCAGCAAACTTTCTCCGACAGGGGGCTACGAGCAGTACTTC. Translation: CASKLSPTGGYEQYF.